This TCR beta chain was documented in a study of T cells in Graves' hyperthyroidism and ophthalmopathy. This clonotype showed up many times. The length of the CDR3 is 15 residues. V was shortened by 6 bases and J by 9 bases, with 19 bases between the two germline ends. Germline CDR1 is SGHKS and CDR2 is YYEKEE (reference sequence). TCR beta CDR3 region amplification was performed from RNA transcripts. The TCR CDR3 was amplified in a first-round RT-PCR using the HTBI primer set. One entry per CDR3 protein results from TCRdb running MiXCR on the multiplex PCR reads. The table has around 350,000 distinct CDR3 sequences, more than 14% seen once. Diagnoses were made from clinical symptoms, serum measures (thyroxine and TRAb), thyroid ultrasound and orbital computed tomography.

What was sequenced was blood. This rearrangement joins TRBV5-5 to TRBJ1-6, with D perhaps TRBD1 (6 bases). The origin of this receptor is a woman aged 25-40 years with Graves' ophthalmopathy. Here the CDR3 DNA reads TGTGCCAGCACTTTCACAGGGTATTACGCTTCACCCCTCCACTTT. It encodes CASTFTGYYASPLHF.